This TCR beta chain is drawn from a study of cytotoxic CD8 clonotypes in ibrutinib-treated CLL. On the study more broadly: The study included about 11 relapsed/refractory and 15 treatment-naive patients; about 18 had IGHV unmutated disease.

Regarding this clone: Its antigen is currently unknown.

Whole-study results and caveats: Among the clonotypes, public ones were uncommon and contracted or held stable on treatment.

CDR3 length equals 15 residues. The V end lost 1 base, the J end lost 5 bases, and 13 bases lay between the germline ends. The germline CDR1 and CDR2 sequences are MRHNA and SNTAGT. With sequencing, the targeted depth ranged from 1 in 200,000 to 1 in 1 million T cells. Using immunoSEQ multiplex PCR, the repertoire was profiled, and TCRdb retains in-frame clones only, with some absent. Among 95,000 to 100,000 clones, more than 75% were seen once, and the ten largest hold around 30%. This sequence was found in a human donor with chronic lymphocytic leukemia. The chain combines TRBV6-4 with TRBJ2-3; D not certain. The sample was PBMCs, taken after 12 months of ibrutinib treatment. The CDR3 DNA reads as TGTGCCAGCAGTGACTTCCCCAGGAATGGAGATACGCAGTATTTT. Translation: CASSDFPRNGDTQYF.